The T cell receptor (beta chain) under discussion was sequenced for a study of blood T cell repertoires in COVID-19. Between the trimmed V and J ends, which lost 3 bases and 4 bases, there was a span of 22 bases. Germline CDR1 is SGHRS and CDR2 is YFSETQ. The CDR3 has 17 residues. The repertoire was sequenced with immunoSEQ multiplex PCR; TCRdb's copy has only in-frame clones and lacks some. The data contain roughly 300,000 clones, approximately 88% of them singletons. The J gene is TRBJ2-5, the V gene TRBV5-1; weak D call: TRBD1 (6 bases). The source is a young man who had recovered from COVID-19. The sequencing input was peripheral blood. The CDR3 nucleotides read TGCGCCAGCAGCTACACCGGGACACAGAACGTAGGAGAGACCCAGTACTTC. It translates to CASSYTGTQNVGETQYF.